The entry below describes one T cell receptor (beta chain). As yet, its antigen is unknown. Germline CDR1 reads SGHRS; CDR2 reads YFSETQ. The V end was cut by 0 bases, the J end by 1 base, with 9 bases between. The CDR3 is 15 residues long. This record comes from a study of T-cell reconstitution after alpha-beta-depleted transplantation in children. Study conclusions and caveats: TCRbeta diversity was high at day 60 in some patients (a result of surviving recipient T cells and thymic progenitors). Several hundred expanded graft clones reportedly gave rise to the alpha-beta T cells present about two months after transplant.

Preparation of the TCRbeta library used unique molecular identifiers. TCRdb passed the PCR reads through MiXCR, listing each CDR3 protein once. The table shows 300,000 to 400,000 distinct CDR3 sequences, with roughly 15% occurring only once. The TCR comes from a male patient between 2 and 10 years old who had a stem cell transplant for acute lymphoblastic leukemia, so the T cells may come from the graft donor. The sample here was PBMCs, mostly from graft donor cells, taken 360 days after TCRalphabeta/CD19-depleted stem cell transplant. V and J are TRBV5-1 and TRBJ2-3, with unresolved D. CDR3 DNA sequence: TGCGCCAGCAGCTTGGCGACGTCCCGCACAGATACGCAGTATTTT. Amino acid sequence: CASSLATSRTDTQYF.